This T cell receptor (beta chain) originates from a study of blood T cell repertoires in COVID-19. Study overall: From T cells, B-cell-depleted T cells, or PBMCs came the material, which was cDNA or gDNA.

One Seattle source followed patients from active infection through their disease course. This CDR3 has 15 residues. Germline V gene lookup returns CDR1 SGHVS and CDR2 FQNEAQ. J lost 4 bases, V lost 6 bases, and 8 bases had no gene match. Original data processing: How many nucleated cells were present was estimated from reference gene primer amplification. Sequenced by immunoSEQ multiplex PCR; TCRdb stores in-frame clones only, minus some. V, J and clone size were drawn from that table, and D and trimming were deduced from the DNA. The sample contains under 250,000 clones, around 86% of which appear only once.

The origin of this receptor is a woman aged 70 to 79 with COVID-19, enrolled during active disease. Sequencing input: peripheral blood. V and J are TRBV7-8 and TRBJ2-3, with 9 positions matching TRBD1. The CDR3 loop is CASRIGTGTADTQYF. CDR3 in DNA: TGTGCCAGCAGGATCGGGACAGGGACGGCAGATACGCAGTATTTT. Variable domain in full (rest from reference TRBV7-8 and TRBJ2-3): GAGVSQSPRYKVAKRGQDVALRCDPISGHVSLFWYQQALGQGPEFLTYFQNEAQLDKSGLPSDRFFAERPEGSVSTLKIQRTQQEDSAVYLCASRIGTGTADTQYFGPGTRLTVL.